This T cell receptor (beta chain) is from a study of OX40 agonist ivuxolimab in advanced cancers. Study-level information: Previous treatment with anti-PD-1, anti-PD-L1 or anti-CTLA-4 therapy was allowed; about 37% had received some. Study-level findings and limits: At 0.1 to 3.0 mg/kg, clonal expansion of CD4+ and CD8+ blood T cells had occurred by week 6. Some of the lowest clonal expansion was seen in partial responders at 0.1-3.0 mg/kg.

For this clone: Its antigen is unknown.

Using immunoSEQ multiplex PCR, the repertoire was profiled, and TCRdb retains in-frame clones only, with some absent. This repertoire shows more than 100,000 clones, 93% found once; its top ten account for roughly 1%. The sample here was CD4+ or CD8+ T cells sorted from blood, taken in a trial of the OX40 agonist ivuxolimab. This TCR derives from an adult with an advanced solid tumor such as melanoma, head and neck, liver or kidney cancer.

Here the CDR3 reads CASSPRTGDEQYF. CDR3 sequence (DNA): TGCGCCAGCAGCCCACGGACAGGGGACGAGCAGTACTTC. The chain carries TRBV4-3 and TRBJ2-7, with 9 bases matching TRBD1. Losses at the gene ends were 4 bases for V and 5 bases for J; bases not matched to a gene: 3. The CDR3 loop spans 13 amino acids. Germline V gene data show CDR1 as LGHNA and CDR2 as YSLEER.